These 4 T cell receptor beta chains came from one sample sequenced in a study of blood T cell repertoires in COVID-19. The method was immunoSEQ multiplex PCR; TCRdb's version includes in-frame clones alone and lacks a portion of them. This table has approximately 220,000 clones, roughly 84% appearing once. Specimen: PBMCs or T cells enriched from blood (not recorded which). The receptors were gathered from a woman aged 40 to 50 who had recovered from COVID-19.

This chain connects TRBV7-3 to TRBJ2-3; TRBD2 matches at 12 bases. The germline CDR1 and CDR2 sequences are SGHTA and FQGTGA. The junction had 11 bases not matched to a gene; V was cut back by 4 bases and J by 0 bases. This CDR3 region has 19 residues. In DNA form, the CDR3 reads TGTGCCAGCAGCTCTCCGGGACTAGCGGGTTCCAAGAGCACAGATACGCAGTATTTT. Translation: CASSSPGLAGSKSTDTQYF.

This clone was detected many times. V and J are TRBV10-1 and TRBJ2-3; possibly TRBD2 for D (5 bases). V gave up 4 bases and J gave up 4 bases, with 15 bases separating them. The CDR3 covers 15 residues. Germline V gives CDR1 WNHNN, CDR2 SYGVQD (reference sequence). The chain's CDR3 is CASSAGESEADTQYF. The CDR3 DNA sequence: TGCGCCAGCAGTGCTGGGGAGTCCGAGGCAGATACGCAGTATTTT.

The J gene is TRBJ1-2, the V gene TRBV27; the match to TRBD1 covers 7 bases. Germline V gene data show CDR1 as MNHEY and CDR2 as SMNVEV (reference sequence). The length of the CDR3 is 13 residues. The V and J ends lost 7 bases and 7 bases, in that order; junction bases with no gene match: 9. In DNA, the CDR3 is TGTGCCAGCACCGCGACAGGGAATGGTGGCTACACCTTC. It encodes CASTATGNGGYTF.

The J gene is TRBJ1-2, the V gene TRBV6-1; no clear D gene. The CDR3 spans 15 residues. CDR1 and CDR2 from the germline V gene are MNHNS and SASEGT. Trimming shortened V by 3 bases and J by 2 bases, and 13 bases separated the two germline ends. DNA for the CDR3: TGTGCCAGCAGTGAGAGTTTCCAAACCAACTATGGCTACACCTTC. Protein: CASSESFQTNYGYTF.